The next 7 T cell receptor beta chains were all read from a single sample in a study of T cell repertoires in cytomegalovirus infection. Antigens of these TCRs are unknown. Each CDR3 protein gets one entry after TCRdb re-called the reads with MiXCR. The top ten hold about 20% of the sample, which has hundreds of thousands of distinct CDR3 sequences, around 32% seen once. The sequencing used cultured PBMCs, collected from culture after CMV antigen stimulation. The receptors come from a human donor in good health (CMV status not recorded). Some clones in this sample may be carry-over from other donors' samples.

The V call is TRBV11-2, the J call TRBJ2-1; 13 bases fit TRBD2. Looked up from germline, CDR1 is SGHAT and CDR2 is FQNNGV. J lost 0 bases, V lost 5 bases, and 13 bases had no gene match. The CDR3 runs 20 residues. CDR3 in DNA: TGTGCCAGCAGCAGCCCCCAACTAGCGGGAGGGCCGAGCTCCTACAATGAGCAGTTCTTC. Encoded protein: CASSSPQLAGGPSSYNEQFF.

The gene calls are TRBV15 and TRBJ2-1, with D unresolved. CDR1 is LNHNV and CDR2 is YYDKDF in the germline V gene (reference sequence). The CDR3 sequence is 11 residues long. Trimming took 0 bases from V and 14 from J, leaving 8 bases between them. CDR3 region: CATSRDFQKFF. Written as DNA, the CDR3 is TGTGCCACCAGCAGAGATTTTCAGAAGTTCTTC.

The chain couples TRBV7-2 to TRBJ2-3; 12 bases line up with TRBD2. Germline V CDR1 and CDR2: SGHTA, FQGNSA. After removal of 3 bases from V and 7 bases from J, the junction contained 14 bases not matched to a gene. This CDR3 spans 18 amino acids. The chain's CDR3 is CASSFLPQASGRGNTQYF. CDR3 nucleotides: TGTGCCAGCAGCTTTCTTCCCCAGGCTAGCGGGAGGGGGAATACGCAGTATTTT.

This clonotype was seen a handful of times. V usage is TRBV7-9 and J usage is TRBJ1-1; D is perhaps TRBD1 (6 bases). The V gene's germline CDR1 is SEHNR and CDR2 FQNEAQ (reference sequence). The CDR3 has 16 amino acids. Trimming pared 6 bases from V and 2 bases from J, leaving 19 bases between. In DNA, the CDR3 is TGTGCCAGCAGTCCCGACAGGATCGGTGGTAACACTGAAGCTTTCTTT. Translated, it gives CASSPDRIGGNTEAFF.

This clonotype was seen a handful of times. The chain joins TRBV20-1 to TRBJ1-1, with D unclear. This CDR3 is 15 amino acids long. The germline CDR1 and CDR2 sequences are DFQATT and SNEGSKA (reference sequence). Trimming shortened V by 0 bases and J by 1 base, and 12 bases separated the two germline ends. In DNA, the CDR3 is TGCAGTGCTAGAGATTCAAATGCAGCGAACACTGAAGCTTTCTTT. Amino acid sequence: CSARDSNAANTEAFF.

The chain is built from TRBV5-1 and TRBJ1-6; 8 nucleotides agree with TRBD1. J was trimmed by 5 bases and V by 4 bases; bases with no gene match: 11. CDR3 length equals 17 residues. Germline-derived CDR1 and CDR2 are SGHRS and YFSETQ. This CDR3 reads CASSGGQAGLHNSPLHF. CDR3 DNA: TGCGCCAGCAGCGGGGGACAGGCGGGACTTCATAATTCACCCCTCCACTTT.

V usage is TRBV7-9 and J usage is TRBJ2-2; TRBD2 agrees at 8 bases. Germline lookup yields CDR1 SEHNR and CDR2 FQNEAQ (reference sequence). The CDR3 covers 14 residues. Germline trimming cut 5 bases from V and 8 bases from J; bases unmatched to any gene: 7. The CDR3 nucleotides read TGTGCCAGCAGCATAGGGACTAGTCGGGGGGAGCTGTTTTTT. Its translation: CASSIGTSRGELFF.